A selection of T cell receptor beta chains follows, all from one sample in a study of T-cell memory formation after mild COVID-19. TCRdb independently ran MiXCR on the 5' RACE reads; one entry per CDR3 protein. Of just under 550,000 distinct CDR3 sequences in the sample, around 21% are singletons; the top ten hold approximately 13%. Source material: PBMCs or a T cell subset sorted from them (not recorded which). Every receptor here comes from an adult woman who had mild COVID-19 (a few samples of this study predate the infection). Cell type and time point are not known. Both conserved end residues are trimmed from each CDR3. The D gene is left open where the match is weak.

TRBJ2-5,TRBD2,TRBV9,ASSVGGRAGGNATQY
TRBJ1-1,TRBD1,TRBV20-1,SASLQGIHQAF
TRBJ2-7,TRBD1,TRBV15,ATSRDPRQGAREQY
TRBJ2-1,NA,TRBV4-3,ASSQDSDGYNEQF
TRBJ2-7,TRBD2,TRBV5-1,ASSLGRELNEQY
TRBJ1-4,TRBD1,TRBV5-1,ASSAGTEEKLF
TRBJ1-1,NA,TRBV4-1,ASSRSPYGTEAF
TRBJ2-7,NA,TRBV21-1,ASPWTGGYEQY
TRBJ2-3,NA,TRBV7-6,ASSRYGQGTDTQY
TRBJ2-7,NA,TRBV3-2,ASSQDLPPATYELY
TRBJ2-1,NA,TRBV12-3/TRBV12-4,ASSLKGVDQF
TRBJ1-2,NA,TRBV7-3,ASSEGPDYGYT
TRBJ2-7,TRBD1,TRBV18,ASSVGQTFYEQY
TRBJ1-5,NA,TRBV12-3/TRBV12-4,ASSSEKNQPQH
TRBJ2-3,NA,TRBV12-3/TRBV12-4,ASSPGGRANTQY
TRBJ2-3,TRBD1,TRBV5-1,ASSLIGTGAADTQY
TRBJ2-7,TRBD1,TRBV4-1,ASSLRTGKIYEQY
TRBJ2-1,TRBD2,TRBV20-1,SARDISGNSYNEQF
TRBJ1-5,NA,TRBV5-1,ASSRFGQKDQPQH
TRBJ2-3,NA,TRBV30,AWSVLAPVDTQY
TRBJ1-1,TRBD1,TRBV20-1,SARGQGMNTEAF
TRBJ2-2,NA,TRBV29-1,SVDSYTGELF
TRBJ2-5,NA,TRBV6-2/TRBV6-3,ASSHSATVRETQY
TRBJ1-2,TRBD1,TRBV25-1,ASSEGTGKSFGYT
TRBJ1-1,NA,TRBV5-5,ASSLVGDYLTEAF
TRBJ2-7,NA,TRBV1,TSSQDYGTASSYEQY
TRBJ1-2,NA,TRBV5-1,ASSLQVDYGYT
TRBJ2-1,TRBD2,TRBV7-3,ASSLRARRGAGNEQF
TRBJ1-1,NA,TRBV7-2,ASRQQGRNTEAF
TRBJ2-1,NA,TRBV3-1,ASSQVLNNEQF
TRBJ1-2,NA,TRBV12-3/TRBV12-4,ASSLFSRAYGYT
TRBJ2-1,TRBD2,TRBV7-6,ASSPDGRGGNEQF
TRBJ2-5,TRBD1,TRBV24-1,ATSRAGGRQETQY
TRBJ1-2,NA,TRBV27,ASSFGFPNYGYT
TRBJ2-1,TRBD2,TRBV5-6,ASSTRTSGRAYEQF
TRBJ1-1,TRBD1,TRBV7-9,ASSLGGQAANTEAF
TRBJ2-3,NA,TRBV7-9,ASSALGSTDTQY
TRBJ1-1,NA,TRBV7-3,ASSLTPRMNTEAF
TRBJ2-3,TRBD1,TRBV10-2,ASREGQADTQY
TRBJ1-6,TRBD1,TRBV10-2,ASKGQGDNSPLH
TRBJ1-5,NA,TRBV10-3,AISEGNQPQH
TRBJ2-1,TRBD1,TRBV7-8,ASSRDRGYNEQF
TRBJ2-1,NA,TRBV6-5,ASSYQIGAYRRKNEQF
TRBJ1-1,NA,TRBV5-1,ASSLVPGMVRMDTEAF
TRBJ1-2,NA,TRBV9,ASRLPPGHGYT
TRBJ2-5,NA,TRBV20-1,SARGGGETQY
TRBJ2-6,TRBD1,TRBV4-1,ASSHPRDSASSGANVLT
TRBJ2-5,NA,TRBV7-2,ASSSGPFGGTQY
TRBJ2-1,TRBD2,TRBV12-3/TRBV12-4,ASKSGSSYNEQF
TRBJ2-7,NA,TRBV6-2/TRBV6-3,ASSYSSGSYEQY
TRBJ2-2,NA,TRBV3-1,ASSHDGLVTGELF
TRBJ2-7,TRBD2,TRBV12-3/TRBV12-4,ASSPSGGRSYEQY
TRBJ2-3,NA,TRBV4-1,ASSQGGLGNTQY